What follows are 20 T cell receptor beta chains derived from one specimen sequenced in a study of T cells after yellow fever vaccination. A single record per CDR3 protein comes from TCRdb applying MiXCR to the 5' RACE reads. The sample includes over 110,000 distinct CDR3 sequences, about 8% of them seen just once. The starting material was CD4+ T cells sorted from PBMCs, obtained 5 days after the yellow fever booster vaccination. Receptor source: a man aged 30-40 years who received the YFV17D yellow fever vaccine.

This clonotype was detected many times. The J gene is TRBJ1-2, the V gene TRBV5-1; possibly TRBD1 for D (5 bases). V gave up 4 bases and J gave up 6 bases, with 19 bases separating them. Germline CDR1 and CDR2: SGHRS and YFSETQ. The CDR3 consists of 15 residues. The CDR3 sequence is CASSPNLDRRNGYTF. The DNA for the CDR3 is TGCGCCAGCAGCCCTAACCTCGACAGACGAAATGGCTACACCTTC.

This clonotype appeared many times. The chain is built from TRBV7-6 and TRBJ2-7; the D is unclear. V was trimmed by 1 base and J by 4 bases, leaving 11 bases between them. CDR1 is SGHVS and CDR2 is FNYEAQ in the germline V gene. CDR3 length: 14 residues. CDR3 DNA sequence: TGTGCCAGCAGCTTAGATGTTCAGCTTTACGAGCAGTACTTC. Protein: CASSLDVQLYEQYF.

V gene TRBV20-1 combines with J gene TRBJ1-1; no clear D. V lost 4 bases and J lost 2, with 8 bases in between. CDR3 length: 12 residues. From germline, CDR1 is DFQATT and CDR2 SNEGSKA (reference sequence). CDR3 loop: CSAIMGNTEAFF. As DNA, the CDR3 is TGCAGTGCTATTATGGGCAACACTGAAGCTTTCTTT.

V is TRBV27 and J is TRBJ2-7; TRBD1 might be the D (5 bases). CDR1 MNHEY and CDR2 SMNVEV come from the germline V gene (reference sequence). This CDR3 spans 16 amino acids. The V end was cut by 5 bases, the J end by 3 bases, with 20 bases between. In DNA form, the CDR3 reads TGTGCCAGCAGTCAACAAACAGGCCGCCCCGGCTACGAGCAGTACTTC. Its translation is CASSQQTGRPGYEQYF.

Concerning this clonotype itself: This could be a read error, since a much larger clone is one nucleotide away. J is TRBJ2-7 and V is TRBV3-1; D is uncertain. The CDR3 is 17 residues long. V was shortened by 0 bases and J by 6 bases, with 21 bases between the two germline ends. Germline-derived CDR1 and CDR2 are LGHDT and YNNKEL (reference sequence). The CDR3, as DNA: TGTGCCAGCAGCCAAGACCTCCACGCCTCCCTATCTAGCGAGCAGTACTTC. As protein: CASSQDLHASLSSEQYF.

This clonotype was recorded many times. The rearrangement links TRBV11-2 to TRBJ2-1, with 7 bases lining up with TRBD2. Germline assignment: CDR1 SGHAT and CDR2 FQNNGV. V was clipped by 2 bases and J by 4 bases; unmatched bases: 14. The CDR3 length is 18 residues. The CDR3 sequence is CASSLFTTSYRGYNEQFF. CDR3 bases: TGTGCCAGCAGCTTATTCACGACTAGCTATAGGGGTTACAATGAGCAGTTCTTC.

This clonotype was picked up many times. The chain couples TRBV25-1 to TRBJ2-5; 9 positions match TRBD2. The germline V gene encodes CDR1 MGHDK and CDR2 SYGVNS. The CDR3 is 17 amino acids. With 2 bases clipped from V and 5 bases from J, the junction kept 12 bases outside the gene matches. For the CDR3, the DNA is TGTGCCAGCAGTGAAGGGGGAGCGGGAGGCCGAGGGGAGACCCAGTACTTC. As protein: CASSEGGAGGRGETQYF.

This clonotype has at least ten counts. This chain joins TRBV6-5 and TRBJ1-2, with D perhaps TRBD1 (5 bases). The CDR3 spans 11 residues. Germline V gene sequence: CDR1 MNHEY, CDR2 SVGAGI. V lost 6 bases, J lost 6 bases, and 8 bases lay in between. Here the CDR3 DNA reads TGTGCCAGCAGAATGGGGGATGGCTACACCTTC. Translating gives CASRMGDGYTF.

This clonotype was seen a few times. The V gene is TRBV20-1, the J gene TRBJ1-5, with 7 bases lining up with TRBD1. The CDR3 spans 13 residues. J was trimmed by 7 bases and V by 4 bases; bases with no gene match: 7. The germline CDR1 and CDR2 sequences are DFQATT and SNEGSKA (reference sequence). The CDR3 spells CSATRQGGQPQHF. The CDR3 region has the DNA TGCAGTGCTACGAGACAGGGCGGACAGCCCCAGCATTTT.

The table lists this clonotype with many counts. This sequence joins TRBV14 and TRBJ2-1; TRBD1 aligns across 7 bases. Germline CDR1 reads SGHDN; CDR2 reads FVKESK. The CDR3 runs to 14 residues. V shed 3 bases and J 5 bases; nucleotides not matched to a gene: 4. CDR3: CASSHRDRHNEQFF. For the CDR3, the DNA is TGTGCCAGCAGCCATAGGGACAGACACAATGAGCAGTTCTTC.

This clonotype was found many times. The genes are TRBV20-1 and TRBJ2-3, with 8 bases aligning to TRBD2. The CDR3 extends over 14 amino acids. V lost 4 bases to trimming and J lost 6 bases; unmatched junction nucleotides: 9. Germline V gene sequence: CDR1 DFQATT, CDR2 SNEGSKA (reference sequence). Here the CDR3 DNA reads TGCAGTGCTAAGGGAATAGCGGGAACCGATACGCAGTATTTT. Amino acids: CSAKGIAGTDTQYF.

This clonotype was picked up many times. The J gene is TRBJ2-7, the V gene TRBV7-8; TRBD1 aligns across 11 bases. Germline-derived CDR1 and CDR2 are SGHVS and FQNEAQ. This CDR3 has 18 amino acids. The junction had 11 bases not matched to a gene; V was cut back by 2 bases and J by 2 bases. CDR3 in amino acids: CASSLRGQGGSHPYEQYF. The CDR3 nucleotides are TGTGCCAGCAGCTTACGGGGACAGGGGGGCTCCCATCCCTACGAGCAGTACTTC.

This clonotype was seen a few times. The chain combines TRBV20-1 with TRBJ2-5, with D tentatively TRBD2 (6 bases). CDR3 length: 15 amino acids. Germline values: CDR1 DFQATT, CDR2 SNEGSKA (reference sequence). V shed 0 bases and J shed 2 bases, with 13 bases lying between them. The CDR3: CSARDQRAGQETQYF. CDR3 in DNA: TGCAGTGCTAGAGATCAGCGGGCCGGGCAAGAGACCCAGTACTTC.

In its sample, this clonotype was seen many times. The rearrangement links TRBV12-3 or TRBV12-4 to TRBJ2-1, with 9 bases identical to TRBD2. The CDR3 sequence is 13 residues long. The trim removed 3 bases at V and 7 bases at J, leaving 1 base unmatched. The CDR3 loop is CASSFTSGNEQFF. The CDR3 DNA reads as TGTGCCAGCAGTTTTACTAGCGGGAATGAGCAGTTCTTC.

This clonotype was counted a few times. The V and J genes are TRBV5-6 and TRBJ1-5; D ambiguous. Deletions cut 4 bases from V and 10 bases from J, with 18 bases between. The CDR3 is 14 amino acids. CDR1 is SGHDT and CDR2 is YYEEEE in the germline V gene. CDR3 sequence (DNA): TGTGCCAGCAGCATTTTAGAGGGAACAGCACCCCAGCATTTT. Its translation is CASSILEGTAPQHF.

This clonotype was counted between two and nine times. This chain uses TRBV18 with TRBJ1-1; TRBD1 might be the D (6 bases). Germline CDR1 is KGHSH and CDR2 is LQKENI. Trimming stripped 7 bases from V and 2 bases from J, with 26 bases between. The CDR3 extends over 18 amino acids. For the CDR3, the DNA is TGTGCCAGCTTACCCCAACCACAAAGACAGGAGCTAAACACTGAAGCTTTCTTT. It translates to CASLPQPQRQELNTEAFF.

There are many counts of this clonotype. The gene calls are TRBV11-3 and TRBJ2-1; a weak D match, TRBD2 (5 bases). CDR3 length equals 14 residues. Per germline, CDR1 SGHNT and CDR2 YENEEA. V dropped 6 bases and J dropped 0 bases, with 9 bases sitting between them. CDR3 sequence reads: CASRPTSSYNEQFF. The CDR3 DNA sequence: TGTGCCAGCAGGCCCACTAGCTCCTACAATGAGCAGTTCTTC. The full variable domain, rest sourced from reference TRBV11-3 and TRBJ2-1, is EAGVVQSPRYKIIEKKQPVAFWCNPISGHNTLYWYLQNLGQGPELLIRYENEEAVDDSQLPKDRFSAERLKGVDSTLKIQPAELGDSAVYLCASRPTSSYNEQFFGPGTRLTVL.

This clonotype was seen repeatedly, ten times or more. The chain uses TRBV7-9 and TRBJ1-2, with unresolved D. This CDR3 region has 14 residues. Trimming took off 0 bases at V and 4 bases at J, with 9 bases between the two ends. Germline CDR1 SEHNR, CDR2 FQNEAQ (reference sequence). CDR3 in DNA: TGTGCCAGCAGCTTAGCAGGGAGCTTCTATGGCTACACCTTC. It translates to CASSLAGSFYGYTF.

The table lists this clonotype with many counts. V usage is TRBV5-5 and J usage is TRBJ2-5; D remains ambiguous. In germline, CDR1 is SGHKS, CDR2 YYEKEE (reference sequence). The CDR3 runs to 11 residues. Trimming took off 4 bases at V and 3 bases at J, with 4 bases between the two ends. CDR3 protein: CASSTEETQYF. CDR3 bases: TGTGCCAGCAGCACTGAAGAGACCCAGTACTTC.

About this clonotype: This clone may be a read error of a much larger clone one base away. The chain has TRBV7-8 and TRBJ2-1; 7 nucleotides align to TRBD2. The length of the CDR3 is 15 residues. Germline V CDR1 and CDR2: SGHVS, FQNEAQ. V lost 1 base, J lost 4 bases, and 4 bases stayed unmatched. The CDR3 protein is CASSLDGRSYNEQFF. In nucleotides, the CDR3 is TGTGCCAGCAGCTTAGACGGGAGGTCTTACAATGAGCAGTTCTTC.